A selection of T cell receptor beta chains follows, all from one sample in a study of cytomegalovirus exposure and HLA in healthy donors. Assay: immunoSEQ multiplex PCR; the TCRdb copy retains only in-frame clones and omits some. The sample holds about 130,000 clones; roughly 87% are singletons and the top ten take about 8.2%. Sequences were obtained from PBMCs. The origin of the receptors is a woman between 18 and 29 years old in good health and CMV-seropositive. CDR3s include the opening cysteine and the closing phenylalanine or tryptophan. The D gene is left open where the match is weak. Not every row has a clone size; where given, it reads once, few, many or a size class.

D	V	size	J	DNA	CDR3
TRBD2	TRBV29-1	NA	TRBJ2-1	TGCAGCGTTCAAACCGGGGGGGCGCGAAATGAGCAGTTCTTC	CSVQTGGARNEQFF
NA	TRBV4-1	NA	TRBJ2-5	TGCGCCAGCAGCCGAGGAAGGGGTATGGAAGAGACCCAGTACTTC	CASSRGRGMEETQYF
NA	TRBV2	NA	TRBJ2-5	TGTGCCAGCAGGCGAGAGACCCAGTACTTC	CASRRETQYF
TRBD2	TRBV5-6	few	TRBJ2-2	TGTGCCAGCAGCGACCCCGGGACTAGCGGCGGGGAGCTGTTTTTT	CASSDPGTSGGELFF
NA	TRBV5-1	NA	TRBJ2-7	TGCGCCAGCAGAGGTAACAGCTACGAGCAGTACTTC	CASRGNSYEQYF
NA	TRBV18	few	TRBJ1-2	TGTGCCAGCTCACCCACAGGCATAATGAATGGCTACACCTTC	CASSPTGIMNGYTF
TRBD1	TRBV19	NA	TRBJ2-5	TGTGCCAGTAGCGGGGACAGTCAAGAGACCCAGTACTTC	CASSGDSQETQYF
NA	TRBV2	NA	TRBJ2-1	TGTGCCAGCACGGGGGACCCCTACAATGAGCAGTTCTTC	CASTGDPYNEQFF
NA	TRBV2	NA	TRBJ1-1	TGTGCCAGCAGTGAAGGCGAGATTGCAGAAGCTTTCTTT	CASSEGEIAEAFF
NA	TRBV9	NA	TRBJ2-3	TGTGCCAGCAGCGCGGAGACAGGCCCCAAAGTCACAGATACGCAGTATTTT	CASSAETGPKVTDTQYF
TRBD1	TRBV4-2	NA	TRBJ1-3	TGTGCCAGCAGCCAAGATTCACGGACAGGCATATATTTT	CASSQDSRTGIYF
NA	TRBV28	once	TRBJ2-1	TGTGCCAGCAACTTGGGGGGGCCCACCTACAATGAGCAGTTCTTC	CASNLGGPTYNEQFF
TRBD1	TRBV11-1	NA	TRBJ1-2	TGTGCCAGCAGCTCGCAGACAGGGAACTATGGCTACACCTTC	CASSSQTGNYGYTF
NA	TRBV2	NA	TRBJ1-1	TGTGCCAGCGGGGCCCCGACACAGAACACTGAAGCTTTCTTT	CASGAPTQNTEAFF
TRBD1	TRBV27	NA	TRBJ1-1	TGTGCCAGCAGACTCAGGGGGCTGGTGAACACTGAAGCTTTCTTT	CASRLRGLVNTEAFF
NA	TRBV4-1	NA	TRBJ2-7	TGCGCCAGCAGCCCCCAACTAACGAACGAGCAGTACTTC	CASSPQLTNEQYF
NA	TRBV11-2	many	TRBJ1-2	TGTGCCAGCAAACCGCTACAGTTATATGGCTACACCTTC	CASKPLQLYGYTF
NA	TRBV21-1	NA	TRBJ1-2	TGTGCCAGCAGCCCCCCGTTTGAGGGACAGGGGGAACATGGCTACACCTTC	CASSPPFEGQGEHGYTF
NA	TRBV5-4	NA	TRBJ2-1	TGTGCCAGCAGCCCTTCCCGGGGGGAGCAGTTCTTC	CASSPSRGEQFF
TRBD2	TRBV6-1	NA	TRBJ2-2	TGTGCCGGGACGACTAGCGGGGCCCAGTCGCTGTTTTTT	CAGTTSGAQSLFF
TRBD1	TRBV28	few	TRBJ2-7	TGTGCCAGCAGTGCAGGGGGAACGGACGAGCAGTACTTC	CASSAGGTDEQYF
NA	TRBV10-3	NA	TRBJ2-3	TGTGCCATCAGTGGCCAAGGGGGGGTGGTAGATACGCAGTATTTT	CAISGQGGVVDTQYF
NA	TRBV30	NA	TRBJ2-1	TGTGCCTGGAGGGGGGGTTTCTACAATGAGCAGTTCTTC	CAWRGGFYNEQFF
NA	TRBV6-1	NA	TRBJ2-1	TGTGCCACAGCCATGACAGCCAATGAGCAGTTCTTC	CATAMTANEQFF
NA	TRBV18	NA	TRBJ2-7	TGTGCCAGCTCACCACCTTTTCAACTCTACGAGCAGTACTTC	CASSPPFQLYEQYF
NA	TRBV18	NA	TRBJ1-2	TGTGCCAGCTCACCGAAAGGGGATGGCTACACCTTC	CASSPKGDGYTF
NA	TRBV4-1	NA	TRBJ1-2	TGCGCCAGCAGCCAAGATGTCGCAGGCCCCTATGGCTACACCTTC	CASSQDVAGPYGYTF
TRBD2	TRBV5-1	NA	TRBJ2-1	TGCGCCAGCAGCTTAAGTTCTAGCGGGGGGGCCAATGAGCAGTTCTTC	CASSLSSSGGANEQFF
TRBD2	TRBV27	NA	TRBJ2-1	TGTGCCAGCAGTACCGGGACTAGCGGGGGGATAAACAATGAGCAGTTCTTC	CASSTGTSGGINNEQFF
TRBD1	TRBV6-5	NA	TRBJ1-1	TGTGCCAGCGCCTCGACAGGGGGCCTTGGTGAAGCTTTCTTT	CASASTGGLGEAFF
TRBD1	TRBV7-8	NA	TRBJ2-7	TGTGCCAGCAGCACCGACAGGGAGTTTCCCTACGAGCAGTACTTC	CASSTDREFPYEQYF
TRBD2	TRBV9	NA	TRBJ2-3	TGTGCCAGCAGCGTAGGGACTAGCGGGGGAACAGATACGCAGTATTTT	CASSVGTSGGTDTQYF
TRBD2	TRBV11-2	NA	TRBJ2-1	TGTGCCAGCAGCTTGGGCGGGGGGTACAATGAGCAGTTCTTC	CASSLGGGYNEQFF
NA	TRBV30	NA	TRBJ1-2	TGTGCCTCATCAGGAAATTATGGCTACACCTTC	CASSGNYGYTF
TRBD1	TRBV4-3	NA	TRBJ2-5	TGCGCCAGCAGCCTACAGGGGACGGAGGAGACTCAGTACTTC	CASSLQGTEETQYF
NA	TRBV10-3	once	TRBJ1-2	TGTGCCATCAGTGAGTCGGGGGCTATTAACTATGGCTACACCTTC	CAISESGAINYGYTF
NA	TRBV18	once	TRBJ2-7	TGTGCCAGCTCACCACCGCTATATTCCTACGAGCAGTACTTC	CASSPPLYSYEQYF
NA	TRBV27	NA	TRBJ2-5	TGTGCCAGCAGTTTCGGAACAGGTGGAAGAGAAGACCAGTACTTC	CASSFGTGGREDQYF
TRBD1	TRBV6-6	NA	TRBJ1-6	TGTGCCAGCAGTTACTCCGACAGGGCAGGGTCACCCCTCCACTTT	CASSYSDRAGSPLHF
NA	TRBV6-1	NA	TRBJ2-7	TGTGCCAGCAAGGTTCGGGGGAGTCTATACGAGCAGTACTTC	CASKVRGSLYEQYF
NA	TRBV6-1	NA	TRBJ1-6	TGTGCCAGCAGTGAGGGTTCATCGGGGAGTTATGGTAATTCACCCCTCCACTTT	CASSEGSSGSYGNSPLHF
NA	TRBV15	NA	TRBJ1-5	TGTGCCACCACCCTCGCTACCGTGGGGGCGGACAATCAGCCCCAGCATTTT	CATTLATVGADNQPQHF
NA	TRBV30	NA	TRBJ1-1	TGTGCCTGGGCGGGGGGGACGGACATGAACACTGAAGCTTTCTTT	CAWAGGTDMNTEAFF
NA	TRBV9	NA	TRBJ1-4	TGTGCCAGCAGCGAATCGGGCAGAGGGTCTGGTGAAAAACTGTTTTTT	CASSESGRGSGEKLFF
NA	TRBV30	NA	TRBJ1-1	TGTGCCTCCACAGGGAATACTGAAGCTTTCTTT	CASTGNTEAFF
TRBD2	TRBV4-2	NA	TRBJ2-5	TGTGCCAGCAGCCATCCGAGCGGGGGGGCCTTCGTGACCCAGTACTTC	CASSHPSGGAFVTQYF
TRBD1	TRBV7-6	NA	TRBJ1-6	TGTGCCAGCAGCGCTTTTAGAGACAGGGGGCGTAATTCACCCCTCCACTTT	CASSAFRDRGRNSPLHF
NA	TRBV19	NA	TRBJ1-2	TGTGCCAGTAGTATAGGACCGGGTGGCTACACCTTC	CASSIGPGGYTF
NA	TRBV5-1	NA	TRBJ1-2	TGCGCCAGCAGTCTTTCAGGGAACTATGGCTACACCTTC	CASSLSGNYGYTF
NA	TRBV7-3	NA	TRBJ2-3	TGTGCCAGCAGCCCCGCCGGGACAGATACGCAGTATTTT	CASSPAGTDTQYF
NA	TRBV7-8	NA	TRBJ2-7	TGTGCCAGCAGCCCCCGACAGCTTTCCTACGAGCAGTACTTC	CASSPRQLSYEQYF
TRBD1	TRBV18	NA	TRBJ2-7	TGTGCCAGCTCACCAGAGGGACAGGGGTATATTTCCTACGAGCAGTACTTC	CASSPEGQGYISYEQYF
TRBD2	TRBV28	NA	TRBJ2-5	TGTGCCAGCAGCCCCCAGCGGGGAGGGGTTGGGGAGACCCAGTACTTC	CASSPQRGGVGETQYF
NA	TRBV5-1	NA	TRBJ2-5	TGCGCCAGCAGCTTGGGTCGGCGGGCCCAAGAGACCCAGTACTTC	CASSLGRRAQETQYF
TRBD1	TRBV4-1	NA	TRBJ1-2	TGCGCCAGCAGTCCTCAGGGGGCTAGCTATGGCTACACCTTC	CASSPQGASYGYTF
NA	TRBV13	NA	TRBJ2-1	TGTGCCAGCAGAAGGGGGGGGCGGGGGACAAAGTTCTTC	CASRRGGRGTKFF
NA	TRBV4-1	NA	TRBJ1-1	TGCGCCAGCAGCCGGATGGGGGCCCCCGGTGGCGCTGAAGCTTTCTTT	CASSRMGAPGGAEAFF
NA	TRBV25-1	NA	TRBJ1-5	TGTGCCAGCGCCGGAGAGGTGAGCAATCAGCCCCAGCATTTT	CASAGEVSNQPQHF
TRBD1	TRBV30	NA	TRBJ1-6	TGTGCCTGGAGTCCTGGACAGGGAGGCTCACCCCTCCACTTT	CAWSPGQGGSPLHF